Sequencing of this T cell receptor (beta chain) was carried out in a study of CD8+CD57+ T cells in acquired aplastic anemia. Notes on the study in general: The study identified under 30 CD8+ CDR3 sequences shared by patients and controls.

The CDR3 consists of 13 residues. V lost 7 bases, J lost 4 bases, and 14 bases lay in between. Germline assignment: CDR1 MDHEN and CDR2 SYDVKM. Worth noting for this clonotype: Its antigen remains unidentified.

TCR beta VDJ and CDR3 profiles were obtained from a genomic DNA template. TCRdb reprocessed the reads with MiXCR, giving one entry per CDR3 protein. The data show 86,000 or so distinct CDR3 sequences, with approximately 46% seen just once and around 63% held by the top ten. This sequence was found in a human donor in good health, serving as a control. The gene calls are TRBV28 and TRBJ2-7; D gene uncertain. Sequencing was carried out using sorted CD4+, CD8+, or CD8+CD57+ T cells (not recorded which) from PBMCs. DNA for the CDR3: TGTGCCAGCAATCTCCAGGAACAATACGAGCAGTACTTC. Amino acid sequence: CASNLQEQYEQYF.